Each of the 31 T cell receptor beta chains below was sequenced from the same sample in a study of control samples from healthy donors and cancer patients. Generated by immunoSEQ multiplex PCR, the TCRdb table keeps only in-frame clones and is missing some. The repertoire holds roughly 74,000 clones, with around 94% as singletons. The sequenced sample consisted of blood. These receptor sequences come from a young woman in good health.

The chain has TRBV19 and TRBJ2-5, with a tentative D call TRBD2 (6 bases). Trimming pared 3 bases from V and 0 bases from J, leaving 14 bases between. The CDR3 sequence is 16 residues long. The germline CDR1 and CDR2 sequences are LNHDA and SQIVND (reference sequence). CDR3 DNA: TGTGCCAGTAGTATTCGGCGGGACCAGTACCAAGAGACCCAGTACTTC. Amino acid sequence: CASSIRRDQYQETQYF.

J is TRBJ1-2 and V is TRBV28; D perhaps matches TRBD1 (6 bases). The germline V and J ends were trimmed by 5 bases and 4 bases, with 11 bases remaining between them. The CDR3 is 13 amino acids. In germline, CDR1 is MDHEN, CDR2 SYDVKM. CDR3 amino acids: CASSPPQGYGYTF. CDR3 nucleotides: TGTGCCAGCAGTCCCCCACAGGGCTATGGCTACACCTTC.

A single count supports this clone. The rearrangement uses TRBV10-2 and TRBJ1-6, with D possibly matching TRBD1 (5 bases). The CDR3 is made up of 14 amino acids. Trimming took off 8 bases at V and 8 bases at J, with 16 bases between the two ends. Germline CDR1 and CDR2: WSHSY and SAAADI. The CDR3, as DNA: TGCGCCAGCCGCTTCGGGACGTGGGATTCACCCCTCCACTTT. Amino acid sequence: CASRFGTWDSPLHF.

The rearrangement uses TRBV18 and TRBJ1-1, with D unresolved. Germline values: CDR1 KGHSH, CDR2 LQKENI. This CDR3 region has 13 residues. V was pared by 2 bases and J by 6 bases, with 10 bases between. The CDR3 protein is CASSPNDGAEAFF. The CDR3 coding sequence is TGTGCCAGCTCACCAAACGACGGAGCTGAAGCTTTCTTT.

This rearrangement joins TRBV6-1 to TRBJ1-4, with a possible D match to TRBD1 (6 bases). Germline V CDR1 and CDR2: MNHNS, SASEGT. Trimming shortened V by 1 base and J by 8 bases, and 14 bases separated the two germline ends. The CDR3 contains 15 residues. The CDR3 sequence: CASSEGQAYSEKLFF. For the CDR3, the DNA is TGTGCCAGCAGTGAAGGACAGGCCTATAGCGAAAAACTGTTTTTT.

The chain uses TRBV18 and TRBJ2-7; no clear D. Deletions cut 3 bases from V and 4 bases from J, with 10 bases between. CDR1 and CDR2 (germline): KGHSH, LQKENI. CDR3 length: 13 residues. CDR3 loop: CASSPSAVYEQYF. Here the CDR3 DNA reads TGTGCCAGCTCACCCAGTGCTGTTTACGAGCAGTACTTC.

V gene TRBV6-5 combines with J gene TRBJ2-1, with D possibly being TRBD2 (7 bases). The CDR3 contains 15 residues. Trimming shortened V by 8 bases and J by 5 bases, and 19 bases separated the two germline ends. The V gene's germline CDR1 is MNHEY and CDR2 SVGAGI. In nucleotides, the CDR3 is TGTGCCAGCGCCACTAGGGGGGGCGCGAACAATGAGCAGTTCTTC. Translated: CASATRGGANNEQFF.

V and J are TRBV19 and TRBJ2-1; the match to TRBD1 covers 10 bases. Trimming cost V 8 bases and J 6 bases; bases outside gene matches: 7. The CDR3 contains 14 residues. Germline assignment: CDR1 LNHDA and CDR2 SQIVND (reference sequence). The CDR3 sequence: CASELGQGLNEQFF. CDR3 DNA: TGTGCCAGTGAACTGGGACAGGGGCTCAATGAGCAGTTCTTC.

The chain recombines TRBV4-1 with TRBJ1-2; 10 bases agree with TRBD1. V shed 1 base, J shed 2 bases, and the junction held 1 base outside the gene matches. The CDR3 contains 15 residues. Germline V gives CDR1 MGHRA, CDR2 YSYEKL. The CDR3 spells CASSQGGQGNYGYTF. The CDR3 coding sequence is TGCGCCAGCAGCCAAGGGGGACAGGGGAACTATGGCTACACCTTC.

The DNA for the CDR3 is TGCAGCGTCCAAACAGGGACGAACACTGAAGCTTTCTTT. This sequence encodes CSVQTGTNTEAFF. The chain is built from TRBV29-1 and TRBJ1-1, with D maybe TRBD1 (6 bases). Germline values: CDR1 SQVTM, CDR2 ANQGSEA. The V gene lost 6 bases and the J gene lost 1 base, with 12 bases spanning the gap. CDR3 size: 13 residues.

The rearrangement joins TRBV4-1 to TRBJ2-7; D is ambiguous. The V gene's germline CDR1 is MGHRA and CDR2 YSYEKL. Trimming left V 1 base short and J 4 bases short, with 17 bases between. This CDR3 is 16 amino acids long. The CDR3: CASSQGPSVKPYEQYF. The CDR3 DNA sequence: TGCGCCAGCAGCCAAGGTCCCTCAGTAAAGCCTTACGAGCAGTACTTC.

The CDR3, as DNA: TGTGCCAGCAGTTCCCCCGGGTCCAGCAATCAGCCCCAGCATTTT. Translated, it gives CASSSPGSSNQPQHF. This chain links TRBV28 with TRBJ1-5; D gene ambiguous. This CDR3 region has 15 residues. In germline, CDR1 is MDHEN, CDR2 SYDVKM. Between the trimmed V and J ends, which lost 4 bases and 1 base, there was a span of 11 bases.

The CDR3 loop reads CASSRTTGTVRTTGYTF. Written as DNA, the CDR3 is TGTGCCAGCAGCCGGACGACCGGGACAGTAAGAACCACCGGCTACACCTTC. The V gene is TRBV28, the J gene TRBJ1-2; TRBD1 matches 7 bases. This CDR3 has 17 amino acids. The V gene end was trimmed by 6 bases and the J gene end by 8 bases; junction bases not matched to a gene: 21. Germline loops: CDR1 MDHEN, CDR2 SYDVKM.

The V call is TRBV5-1, the J call TRBJ1-1, with D possibly being TRBD1 (6 bases). The germline V gene encodes CDR1 SGHRS and CDR2 YFSETQ. The CDR3 sequence is 16 residues long. The V gene lost 2 bases and the J gene lost 1 base, with 15 bases spanning the gap. CDR3 in DNA: TGCGCCAGCAGCTTTAAGGGGGGCCGGGGGAACACTGAAGCTTTCTTT. This encodes CASSFKGGRGNTEAFF. The variable domain in full, with the rest retrieved from reference TRBV5-1 and TRBJ1-1, is KAGVTQTPRYLIKTRGQQVTLSCSPISGHRSVSWYQQTPGQGLQFLFEYFSETQRNKGNFPGRFSGRQFSNSRSEMNVSTLELGDSALYLCASSFKGGRGNTEAFFGQGTRLTVV.

This rearrangement joins TRBV19 to TRBJ2-3; no clear D gene. Germline V gives CDR1 LNHDA, CDR2 SQIVND (reference sequence). The CDR3 loop spans 15 amino acids. Between the trimmed V and J ends, which lost 9 bases and 2 bases, there was a span of 18 bases. The CDR3 region is CASHSGRILTDTQYF. The CDR3 bases are TGTGCCAGCCACTCCGGTCGGATTCTCACAGATACGCAGTATTTT. The variable domain in full, completed from reference TRBV19 and TRBJ2-3, reads DGGITQSPKYLFRKEGQNVTLSCEQNLNHDAMYWYRQDPGQGLRLIYYSQIVNDFQKGDIAEGYSVSREKKESFPLTVTSAQKNPTAFYLCASHSGRILTDTQYFGPGTRLTVL.

The rearrangement joins TRBV28 to TRBJ1-1, with a possible D match to TRBD1 (5 bases). The CDR3 is made up of 16 amino acids. Germline V gives CDR1 MDHEN, CDR2 SYDVKM. Trimming removed 5 bases from V and 4 bases from J, with 20 bases in between. CDR3 sequence reads: CASSAGVGGLVTEAFF. The CDR3 DNA follows: TGTGCCAGCAGTGCCGGGGTGGGGGGATTGGTCACTGAAGCTTTCTTT.

CDR3 nucleotide sequence: TGTGCCAGCAGAATGAAAGCGGGGGGGCTATACAATGAGCAGTTCTTC. Amino acids: CASRMKAGGLYNEQFF. The V gene is TRBV27, the J gene TRBJ2-1; 10 bases align to TRBD2. This CDR3 is 16 amino acids long. V was pared by 6 bases and J by 4 bases, with 9 bases of the junction left unmatched. The germline CDR1 and CDR2 sequences are MNHEY and SMNVEV (reference sequence).

J is TRBJ2-5 and V is TRBV24-1; no firm D call. Germline lookup yields CDR1 KGHDR and CDR2 SFDVKD. The CDR3 length is 14 residues. Trimming took 0 bases from V and 3 from J, leaving 7 bases between them. CDR3 sequence reads: CATSDLGGEETQYF. In DNA, the CDR3 is TGTGCCACCAGTGATTTGGGTGGGGAAGAGACCCAGTACTTC.

This chain uses TRBV7-2 with TRBJ1-2, with a tentative D call TRBD1 (5 bases). V shed 1 base and J shed 4 bases, with 13 bases lying between them. Per germline, CDR1 SGHTA and CDR2 FQGNSA. The CDR3 has 15 amino acids. The CDR3 sequence: CASSLGRGLGYGYTF. The CDR3 DNA reads as TGTGCCAGCAGCTTAGGAAGGGGTCTCGGCTATGGCTACACCTTC.

V is TRBV23-1 and J is TRBJ2-7, with D possibly matching TRBD1 (7 bases). TRBV23-1 is filed as an ORF, its function uncertain. Trimming cost V 0 bases and J 4 bases, with 19 bases left between them. The CDR3 is made up of 17 amino acids. The CDR3 loop reads CASSQSGVGGGGYEQYF. CDR3 DNA sequence: TGCGCCAGCAGTCAATCGGGCGTAGGAGGGGGCGGGTACGAGCAGTACTTC.

This rearrangement joins TRBV3-1 (or the pseudogene TRBV3-2) to TRBJ2-1, with D possibly being TRBD2 (6 bases). Germline loops: CDR1 LGHDT, CDR2 YNNKEL (reference sequence). The CDR3 spans 21 residues. With 2 bases removed from V and 0 bases from J, the gap between germline ends came to 26 bases. The CDR3 DNA follows: TGTGCCAGCAGCCAAATTTGGGACTTTTCCCCAAAGGCTAGCTCCTACAATGAGCAGTTCTTC. As protein: CASSQIWDFSPKASSYNEQFF.

This chain connects TRBV28 to TRBJ1-1, with a tentative D call TRBD1 (5 bases). This CDR3 spans 14 amino acids. CDR1 and CDR2 from the germline V gene are MDHEN and SYDVKM. V lost 2 bases and J lost 2, with 9 bases in between. The CDR3 DNA reads TGTGCCAGCAGTTTAGGGCAGGGAAACACTGAAGCTTTCTTT. This gives the protein CASSLGQGNTEAFF.

J is TRBJ2-3 and V is TRBV6-1; TRBD2 might be the D (6 bases). The CDR3 spans 17 residues. The germline V gene encodes CDR1 MNHNS and CDR2 SASEGT. Trimming left V 3 bases short and J 7 bases short, with 23 bases between. CDR3: CASSDSPGLSITNTQYF. In DNA, the CDR3 is TGTGCCAGCAGTGACAGCCCGGGACTCTCTATAACAAATACGCAGTATTTT.

V and J are TRBV27 and TRBJ2-7, with D possibly matching TRBD2 (6 bases). The V and J ends lost 0 bases and 2 bases respectively, with 14 bases between them. Germline V gives CDR1 MNHEY, CDR2 SMNVEV (reference sequence). The CDR3 spans 16 residues. In DNA, the CDR3 is TGTGCCAGCAGTTTATCGTCCACTAGCAGTACCTACGAGCAGTACTTC. It encodes CASSLSSTSSTYEQYF.

The chain is built from TRBV28 and TRBJ1-6; TRBD1 is a possible D gene (6 bases). V lost 3 bases, J lost 7 bases, and 13 bases lay in between. This CDR3 is 15 amino acids long. Looked up from germline, CDR1 is MDHEN and CDR2 is SYDVKM. CDR3 sequence reads: CASSLGRGMNSPLHF. CDR3 nucleotide sequence: TGTGCCAGCAGTTTGGGCAGGGGCATGAATTCACCCCTCCACTTT.

J is TRBJ1-1 and V is TRBV19; 7 bases line up with TRBD1. The CDR3 consists of 13 residues. The J segment lost 5 bases and the V segment lost 6 bases, leaving 6 bases of the junction unmatched. Germline V gene data show CDR1 as LNHDA and CDR2 as SQIVND (reference sequence). CDR3 protein: CASSPRGYTEAFF. The CDR3, as DNA: TGTGCCAGTAGCCCCAGGGGGTATACTGAAGCTTTCTTT.

This chain links TRBV2 with TRBJ1-1; D remains ambiguous. The CDR3 consists of 12 residues. Germline values: CDR1 SNHLY, CDR2 FYNNEI. The ends were cut back, 4 bases at V and 5 bases at J, with 8 bases in the middle. The CDR3 spells CASSGGRTEAFF. In nucleotides, the CDR3 is TGTGCCAGCAGTGGGGGTAGGACTGAAGCTTTCTTT. Using reference TRBV2 and TRBJ1-1 for the parts outside the CDR3, the full variable domain is EPEVTQTPSHQVTQMGQEVILRCVPISNHLYFYWYRQILGQKVEFLVSFYNNEISEKSEIFDDQFSVERPDGSNFTLKIRSTKLEDSAMYFCASSGGRTEAFFGQGTRLTVV.

V and J are TRBV7-9 and TRBJ2-1, with no clear D. The CDR3 has 13 residues. Germline values: CDR1 SEHNR, CDR2 FQNEAQ (reference sequence). Trimming took off 5 bases at V and 8 bases at J, with 13 bases between the two ends. CDR3 in DNA: TGTGCCAGCAGCCCGCCAGGAGCCGATGAGCAGTTCTTC. Encoded protein: CASSPPGADEQFF.

J is TRBJ2-3 and V is TRBV6-1, with D unresolved. The CDR3 runs 16 residues. The germline CDR1 and CDR2 sequences are MNHNS and SASEGT. V dropped 2 bases and J dropped 3 bases, with 15 bases sitting between them. DNA of the CDR3: TGTGCCAGCAGTGAATCCATTGCCGCCCGGACAGATACGCAGTATTTT. Its protein is CASSESIAARTDTQYF.

The chain uses TRBV15 and TRBJ1-6; D remains unclear. The CDR3 is made up of 15 amino acids. Per the germline V gene, CDR1 is LNHNV and CDR2 is YYDKDF (reference sequence). Trimming shortened V by 0 bases and J by 6 bases, and 9 bases separated the two germline ends. The CDR3 nucleotides are TGTGCCACCAGCAGAGATATGCCAGCTAATTCACCCCTCCACTTT. It translates to CATSRDMPANSPLHF.

The chain uses TRBV20-1 and TRBJ1-2; D is perhaps TRBD1 (6 bases). Trimming cost V 3 bases and J 8 bases, with 10 bases left between them. This CDR3 has 11 residues. Germline CDR1 DFQATT, CDR2 SNEGSKA (reference sequence). The DNA for the CDR3 is TGCAGTGCTAGCGAGGGGGGAGGCTACACCTTC. It codes for CSASEGGGYTF.